Listed below are T cell receptor beta chains from one sample, sequenced in a study of beta chain features in type 1 diabetes. Assay: immunoSEQ multiplex PCR; the TCRdb copy retains only in-frame clones and omits some. Seen here are over 150,000 clones, around 7.9% observed once, and the top ten hold 0.5%. Sequenced sample: central memory CD4+ T cells from blood. The receptors shown here come from a man aged 18 to 29 with type 1 diabetes. Each CDR3 is given with its conserved first and last residue. D genes are given only for firm matches. The listing skips clone size in some rows; elsewhere it reads once, few, many or a size class.

abundance,d_gene,v_gene,j_gene,CDR3nt,CDR3aa
-,-,TRBV28,TRBJ2-4,TGTGCCGCGGCCCCCGGGACAACAAGCATTCAGTACTTC,CAAAPGTTSIQYF
-,TRBD1,TRBV7-9,TRBJ2-7,TGTGCCAGCAGATCCACCGGGACAGGGGGCCCCGAGCAGTACTTC,CASRSTGTGGPEQYF
few,TRBD1,TRBV28,TRBJ1-4,TGTGCCAGCAGTCGACAGGGGGCGTTTGAAAAACTGTTTTTT,CASSRQGAFEKLFF
few,-,TRBV5-1,TRBJ2-6,TGCGCCACCAGGCGGGGCACCGCAATATCTGGGGCCAACGTCCTGACTTTC,CATRRGTAISGANVLTF
-,-,TRBV9,TRBJ2-1,TGTGCCAGCGTGAGGGGGGCTAGCGGCTACAATGAGCAGTTCTTC,CASVRGASGYNEQFF
-,TRBD2,TRBV18,TRBJ2-7,TGTGCCAGCTCCCGGACTAGCGGCGAGCAGTACTTC,CASSRTSGEQYF
-,TRBD1,TRBV29-1,TRBJ2-5,TGCAGCGTTGAAGGTTCCGACAGGGTCCAAGAGACCCAGTACTTC,CSVEGSDRVQETQYF
few,TRBD1,TRBV5-1,TRBJ1-2,TGCGCCAGCAGCTTCGAGGGGGCCCTCTATGGCTACACCTTC,CASSFEGALYGYTF
many,TRBD2,TRBV19,TRBJ2-1,TGTGCCAGTAGCGGGACTAGCGGGAGATTCGGCGGTGGGGAGCAGTTCTTC,CASSGTSGRFGGGEQFF
few,TRBD1,TRBV10-3,TRBJ1-2,TGTGCCAGCAGTTACGGGTCGACAGGGGAGGGCTACACCTTC,CASSYGSTGEGYTF
-,-,TRBV27,TRBJ2-1,TGTGCCAGCAGATTTATGGCTAGCTCCTACAATGAGCAGTTCTTC,CASRFMASSYNEQFF
few,-,TRBV2,TRBJ2-5,TGTGCCATCAAGACACTCGGAGAGACCCAGTACTTC,CAIKTLGETQYF
few,-,TRBV7-6,TRBJ2-7,TGTGCCAGCAGCCCACATGGGGCTTCGGAAGCTACCTACGAGCAGTACTTC,CASSPHGASEATYEQYF
-,TRBD1,TRBV30,TRBJ2-2,TGTGCCTGGAGTAGGCGGGACAGGGACACCGGGGAGCTGTTTTTT,CAWSRRDRDTGELFF
-,TRBD1,TRBV7-2,TRBJ2-1,TGTGCCAGCAGCTTAGTCTCCCTGGGGACAGGGGCCCCCCGTGAGCAGTTCTTC,CASSLVSLGTGAPREQFF
-,-,TRBV7-2,TRBJ1-5,TGTGCCAGCAGCTTAGCCGAGGTTCAGCCCCAGCATTTT,CASSLAEVQPQHF
-,TRBD2,TRBV5-1,TRBJ2-7,TGCGCCAGCAGCTTATCTAGCGGGATGAGCTCCTACGAGCAGTACTTC,CASSLSSGMSSYEQYF
many,-,TRBV28,TRBJ2-1,TGTGCCAGCCATCGGGCAGGGAAATACAATGAGCAGTTCTTC,CASHRAGKYNEQFF
few,-,TRBV7-8,TRBJ1-4,TGTGCCGGAGGCGGGGGGCCTGAAAAACTGTTTTTT,CAGGGGPEKLFF
-,TRBD1,TRBV2,TRBJ2-2,TGTGCCAGTCTCCGGGACAGGGGCCCCGGGGAGCTGTTTTTT,CASLRDRGPGELFF
-,-,TRBV29-1,TRBJ1-1,TGCAGCGTTGGATTTTTGGGGCGGAACACTGAAGCTTTCTTT,CSVGFLGRNTEAFF
-,-,TRBV5-4,TRBJ2-5,TGTGCCAGCAGTATGGGGGGGCTTCTGGAGACCCAGTACTTC,CASSMGGLLETQYF